Listed below are T cell receptor beta chains from one sample, sequenced in a study of cytotoxic CD8 clonotypes in ibrutinib-treated CLL. Assay used: immunoSEQ multiplex PCR; TCRdb lists only in-frame clones, some missing. The sample carries about 140,000 clones, under 95% recorded once. The sample consisted of PBMCs, taken after 12 months of ibrutinib treatment. These receptors were obtained from a human donor with chronic lymphocytic leukemia. CDR3s include the opening cysteine and the closing phenylalanine or tryptophan. The D gene is left open where the match is weak. Clone size is not always given. Where it is, it says once, few, many or a class for expanded clones.

abundance: -; v_gene: TRBV4-3; j_gene: TRBJ2-7; d_gene: -; CDR3nt: TGCGCCAGCAGCCAAGTAAGGGGCGAGCAGTACTTC; CDR3aa: CASSQVRGEQYF
abundance: -; v_gene: TRBV11-2; j_gene: TRBJ1-4; d_gene: -; CDR3nt: TGTGCCAGCGGGGCAACTAATGAAAAACTGTTTTTT; CDR3aa: CASGATNEKLFF
abundance: -; v_gene: TRBV7-2; j_gene: TRBJ2-1; d_gene: TRBD2; CDR3nt: TGTGCCAGCAGCTTAGATACTAGCGGGTACAATGAGCAGTTCTTC; CDR3aa: CASSLDTSGYNEQFF
abundance: -; v_gene: TRBV10-1; j_gene: TRBJ2-3; d_gene: -; CDR3nt: TGCGCCAGCAGTGAAAACGGACAGGGAGGGGGCACAGATACGCAGTATTTT; CDR3aa: CASSENGQGGGTDTQYF
abundance: -; v_gene: TRBV28; j_gene: TRBJ2-7; d_gene: TRBD1; CDR3nt: TGTGCCAGCAGTTTCGGGACAGGCCTAATAAGAACCCCCTACGAGCAGTACTTC; CDR3aa: CASSFGTGLIRTPYEQYF
abundance: -; v_gene: TRBV5-4; j_gene: TRBJ1-1; d_gene: TRBD1; CDR3nt: TGTGCCAGCAGCACTGGACAGGTCGACACTGAAGCTTTCTTT; CDR3aa: CASSTGQVDTEAFF
abundance: few; v_gene: TRBV7-2; j_gene: TRBJ1-5; d_gene: -; CDR3nt: TGTGCCAGCAGCTTAGTTCTTTCCGGGACGGGGAATCAGCCCCAGCATTTT; CDR3aa: CASSLVLSGTGNQPQHF
abundance: few; v_gene: TRBV29-1; j_gene: TRBJ2-5; d_gene: TRBD1; CDR3nt: TGCAGCGTTGACCAGGGGGCTTTTGGGGAGACCCAGTACTTC; CDR3aa: CSVDQGAFGETQYF
abundance: once; v_gene: TRBV10-1; j_gene: TRBJ2-5; d_gene: TRBD2; CDR3nt: TGCGCCAGCAGTGACATAGCGGGAGGGCCTGGGGAGACCCAGTACTTC; CDR3aa: CASSDIAGGPGETQYF
abundance: -; v_gene: TRBV5-6; j_gene: TRBJ2-3; d_gene: TRBD2; CDR3nt: TGTGCCAGCACAGGGACTAGCGGGAGGGGCACAGATACGCAGTATTTT; CDR3aa: CASTGTSGRGTDTQYF
abundance: -; v_gene: TRBV7-9; j_gene: TRBJ1-2; d_gene: -; CDR3nt: TGTGCCAGCAGCCTCCGGGACGGTAACCCGAGGAACTATGGCTACACCTTC; CDR3aa: CASSLRDGNPRNYGYTF
abundance: -; v_gene: TRBV7-2; j_gene: TRBJ2-7; d_gene: -; CDR3nt: TGTGCCAGCAGCATGCAGGGGGGAAACTACGAGCAGTACTTC; CDR3aa: CASSMQGGNYEQYF
abundance: few; v_gene: TRBV4-2; j_gene: TRBJ2-1; d_gene: TRBD2; CDR3nt: TGTGCCAGCAGCCAAGGCGGGAGCTCCTACAATGAGCAGTTCTTC; CDR3aa: CASSQGGSSYNEQFF
abundance: -; v_gene: TRBV27; j_gene: TRBJ2-7; d_gene: -; CDR3nt: TGTGCCAGCAGGGATAGAACCTACGAGCAGTACTTC; CDR3aa: CASRDRTYEQYF
abundance: once; v_gene: TRBV7-2; j_gene: TRBJ2-1; d_gene: -; CDR3nt: TGTGCCAGCGGCCGAGGCAGGAATGAGCAGTTCTTC; CDR3aa: CASGRGRNEQFF
abundance: -; v_gene: TRBV29-1; j_gene: TRBJ2-5; d_gene: -; CDR3nt: TGCAGCGCCCCCCTCGGGGCGCTATTGGAGACCCAGTACTTC; CDR3aa: CSAPLGALLETQYF
abundance: once; v_gene: TRBV18; j_gene: TRBJ2-3; d_gene: -; CDR3nt: TGTGCCAGCTCAAATCAAAGAGGAGATACGCAGTATTTT; CDR3aa: CASSNQRGDTQYF
abundance: -; v_gene: TRBV27; j_gene: TRBJ2-2; d_gene: TRBD2; CDR3nt: TGTGCCAGCAGTTCGGGACTAGCGGGAAAAACCGGGGAGCTGTTTTTT; CDR3aa: CASSSGLAGKTGELFF
abundance: -; v_gene: TRBV5-4; j_gene: TRBJ2-7; d_gene: -; CDR3nt: TGTGCCAGCAGCTTGACGGATTCCTACGAGCAGTACTTC; CDR3aa: CASSLTDSYEQYF
abundance: -; v_gene: TRBV28; j_gene: TRBJ1-1; d_gene: -; CDR3nt: TGTGCCAGCAGGGCTTCTACAGGGTTTGAAGCTTTCTTT; CDR3aa: CASRASTGFEAFF
abundance: once; v_gene: TRBV6-5; j_gene: TRBJ2-4; d_gene: -; CDR3nt: TGTGCCAGCACCCAGACTAGAGGGGACATTCAGTACTTC; CDR3aa: CASTQTRGDIQYF
abundance: -; v_gene: TRBV12-2; j_gene: TRBJ2-7; d_gene: -; CDR3nt: TGTGCAAGTCCCCAGACCGTCTCCTACGAGCAGTACTTC; CDR3aa: CASPQTVSYEQYF
abundance: -; v_gene: TRBV5-1; j_gene: TRBJ2-7; d_gene: -; CDR3nt: TGCGCCAGCAGGGACACTAGCTACGAGCAGTACTTC; CDR3aa: CASRDTSYEQYF
abundance: -; v_gene: TRBV4-3; j_gene: TRBJ2-7; d_gene: TRBD2; CDR3nt: TGCGCCAGCGGAGGGGAGGGCCTAGCGGGAGAGGCGGCGGACGAGCAGTACTTC; CDR3aa: CASGGEGLAGEAADEQYF
abundance: -; v_gene: TRBV28; j_gene: TRBJ1-1; d_gene: TRBD1; CDR3nt: TGTGCCAGCAGCTACACAGGGGGCGAAGGAACTGAAGCTTTCTTT; CDR3aa: CASSYTGGEGTEAFF